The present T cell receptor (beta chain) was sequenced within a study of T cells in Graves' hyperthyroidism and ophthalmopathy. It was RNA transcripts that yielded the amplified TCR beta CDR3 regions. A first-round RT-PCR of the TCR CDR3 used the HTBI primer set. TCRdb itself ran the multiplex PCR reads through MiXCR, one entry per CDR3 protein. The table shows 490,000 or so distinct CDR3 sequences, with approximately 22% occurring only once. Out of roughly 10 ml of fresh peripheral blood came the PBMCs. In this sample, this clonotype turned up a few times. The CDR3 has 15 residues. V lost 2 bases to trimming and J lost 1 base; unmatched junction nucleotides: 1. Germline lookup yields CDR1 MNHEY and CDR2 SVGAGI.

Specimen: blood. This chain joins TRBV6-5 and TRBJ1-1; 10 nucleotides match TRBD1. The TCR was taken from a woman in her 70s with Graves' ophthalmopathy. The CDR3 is CASSYRDRGNTEAFF. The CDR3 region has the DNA TGTGCCAGCAGTTACCGGGACAGGGGGAACACTGAAGCTTTCTTT.